This TCR beta chain was captured by sequencing in a study of response to subunit inactivated influenza vaccine. Germline values: CDR1 SNHLY, CDR2 FYNNEI. This CDR3 has 16 amino acids. V trimming: 2 bases; J trimming: 4 bases; junction bases outside the gene matches: 8. TCRdb processed the RT-PCR reads anew with MiXCR; each CDR3 protein has one entry. Here the sample spans 180,000 or so distinct CDR3 sequences, around 12% being singletons. This sample also belongs to another study, concerning T cells expressing NK-cell markers. Turning to that study: For TCR beta, cDNA was produced by 5'RACE template switching with UMIs. In sorted CD3+CD56+NKG2C+, CD3+CD56+NKG2C- and CD3+CD56-NKG2C+ T cells, TCR beta repertoires were obtained. Of CD8+ T cells, 1.0-7.0% belonged to dominant NKG2C+ clonotypes in several donors. HCMV specificity was not established for the expanded NKG2C+ T cell clones.

The sequence came from a man aged 50-59 years who received an inactivated influenza vaccine. The source material was CD8+ T cells sorted from PBMCs, sampled 11 to 12 days after vaccination. V gene TRBV2 combines with J gene TRBJ2-7; 10 bases fit TRBD2. The CDR3 DNA reads TGTGCCAGCAGTGAAATTTCGGCTAGCGGGAGTTACGAGCAGTACTTC. Protein product: CASSEISASGSYEQYF.